The present T cell receptor beta chain was sequenced within a study of T cells in Graves' hyperthyroidism and ophthalmopathy. Patients aged 18 to 65 had newly diagnosed hyperthyroidism that had lasted under 2 months. The study collected blood at first hyperthyroidism diagnosis, before any ophthalmopathy symptoms arose. CDR1 LGHNA and CDR2 YNFKEQ come from the germline V gene. CDR3 size: 16 residues. V was cut by 0 bases and J by 1 base, with 11 bases left in between. There are a few counts of this clonotype. TCR beta CDR3 regions were amplified from RNA transcripts. The TCR CDR3 was amplified in a first-round RT-PCR using the HTBI primer set. MiXCR, applied by TCRdb to the multiplex PCR reads, yields one record per CDR3 protein. The data contain fewer than 900,000 distinct CDR3 sequences, roughly 20% of them singletons.

V gene TRBV4-2 combines with J gene TRBJ2-3, with D possibly being TRBD2 (5 bases). Sequenced input: blood. The clonotype originates from a woman in her 50s with Graves' hyperthyroidism that later progressed to Graves' ophthalmopathy. The DNA for the CDR3 is TGTGCCAGCAGCCAAGAGACTACCACTCGCACAGATACGCAGTATTTT. This gives the protein CASSQETTTRTDTQYF.